Listed here is a single T cell receptor (beta chain). Its antigen has not been determined. The input lacks base qualities; no much larger clone sits a single base away. The sample holds other DNA sequences that translate to the same CDR3. The immunoSEQ Assay, a bias-controlled multiplex PCR, was used to amplify TCRbeta CDR3 regions from genomic DNA. From the authors' description of their analysis: The number of nucleated cells in each sample was estimated from the amplification of reference gene primers within the assay. To quantify the absolute abundance of each unique TCRbeta CDR3 rearrangement, sequence reads were collapsed and filtered. Productive Simpson clonality was computed per sample as the square root of Simpson's diversity index over productive rearrangements. The immuneACCESS repertoire file appears here via TCRdb, limited to in-frame rearrangements. These files lack a portion of the clones; in checked studies, under half of the deficit traces to unresolved V genes, and the cause of the others is not known. V and J calls and clone size are those listed in that table; D and trimming were worked out from the DNA. This sample has some 200,000 clones in its table, and about 93% of those were observed once. The ten largest account for approximately 0.5% of the sample.

The CDR3 runs 13 amino acids, cysteine and phenylalanine included. The retained sequence is limited to the CDR3, 39 bases, with the frame set at the first base. Taken from the germline V gene, the CDR1 and CDR2 loops are MDHEN and SYDVKM. V and J lose 2 bases and 2 bases, and a span of 4 bases separates them. The data stem from a study of blood T cell repertoires in COVID-19 (TCRdb year 2020). Background on the whole study: Samples covering the acute and convalescent phases of COVID-19 were provided by collaborators in the United States, Italy and Spain. The sample metadata nearly always contained a de-identified subject ID, COVID-19 status, age in years and sex. The repertoires were made available in a free public database intended to serve as a resource for research on the immune response to SARS-CoV-2. The samples were drawn from two sources: the first 160 participants of the ongoing ImmuneRACE study, and over 950 subjects contributed by 6 global collaborators. The prospective study material was composed of cDNA or gDNA derived from T cells, B-cell-depleted T cells, or PBMCs. Where available, HLA class I and class II types were taken from metadata supplied by the sample provider and were not determined by assay-based typing. Deeply sampled blood TCRbeta repertoires from subjects exposed to, actively infected with, or recovered from COVID-19 were included in the dataset. General findings and caveats noted by the study authors: How much clinical and demographic metadata was included differed by source and by participant, and the metadata was provided uncurated.

The collaborating institutions used their own protocols to collect whole blood in K2EDTA tubes. For TCRbeta analysis, collaborators shipped samples as frozen whole blood, isolated PBMCs, or DNA extracted from either of those sample types. This TCR came from a man in his fifties or sixties with acute or convalescent COVID-19. Sequencing used peripheral blood. The V and J genes are TRBV28 and TRBJ1-5, with the identity of the D gene unclear. In nucleotides, the sequence is TGTGCCAGCAGTTTACAGGGCAATCAGCCCCAGCATTTT. The resulting protein is CASSLQGNQPQHF. When the CDR3 is completed using the reference TRBV28 and TRBJ1-5 genes on either side, the full variable domain is DVKVTQSSRYLVKRTGEKVFLECVQDMDHENMFWYRQDPGLGLRLIYFSYDVKMKEKGDIPEGYSVSREKKERFSLILESASTNQTSMYLCASSLQGNQPQHFGDGTRLSIL.